Detailed here is one T cell receptor (beta chain). This sample is part of a study of cytomegalovirus exposure and HLA in healthy donors. The length of the CDR3 is 16 residues. The germline CDR1 and CDR2 sequences are SGHTA and FQGNSA. The V end lost 6 bases, the J end lost 4 bases, and 21 bases lay between the germline ends. The PCR had 60 Vbeta and 13 Jbeta primers. Data came from immunoSEQ multiplex PCR; TCRdb stores just in-frame clones and leaves some out. The sample has about 90,000 clones; more than 65% are singletons. This clonotype originated in a woman aged 18-29 years in good health and CMV-seropositive. The rearrangement links TRBV7-2 to TRBJ1-1, with D possibly being TRBD1 (5 bases). Sequences were obtained from PBMCs. The DNA for the CDR3 is TGTGCCAGCAGGGAAAGGGGTCCCAACATCCGCACTGAAGCTTTCTTT. This encodes CASRERGPNIRTEAFF.